This T cell receptor beta chain was obtained from a study of blood T cell repertoires in COVID-19. Study background: Specimens from acute and convalescent COVID-19 originated in the United States, Italy and Spain. Nucleic acid was either cDNA or gDNA, and it came from T cells, B-cell-depleted T cells, or PBMCs.

This clone came up a few times. V lost 5 bases to trimming and J lost 6 bases; unmatched junction nucleotides: 2. Germline-derived CDR1 and CDR2 are SGHRS and YFSETQ. There are 13 residues in the CDR3. In the source study's methods: Amplification from reference gene primers served as the basis for estimated nucleated cell counts. Some clones are missing from TCRdb's copy, which holds only in-frame ones; the method was immunoSEQ multiplex PCR. Clonal size and the V and J genes are those of that table, whereas D and trimming came from the DNA. The data show roughly 230,000 clones, approximately 89% seen once.

This chain links TRBV5-1 with TRBJ2-2; 9 nucleotides agree with TRBD1. This receptor was obtained from a woman between 40 and 55 years old who had recovered from COVID-19. Sequenced sample: peripheral blood. CDR3 sequence: CASRGQGSGELFF. The CDR3 region has the DNA TGCGCCAGCAGGGGACAGGGCTCCGGGGAGCTGTTTTTT.